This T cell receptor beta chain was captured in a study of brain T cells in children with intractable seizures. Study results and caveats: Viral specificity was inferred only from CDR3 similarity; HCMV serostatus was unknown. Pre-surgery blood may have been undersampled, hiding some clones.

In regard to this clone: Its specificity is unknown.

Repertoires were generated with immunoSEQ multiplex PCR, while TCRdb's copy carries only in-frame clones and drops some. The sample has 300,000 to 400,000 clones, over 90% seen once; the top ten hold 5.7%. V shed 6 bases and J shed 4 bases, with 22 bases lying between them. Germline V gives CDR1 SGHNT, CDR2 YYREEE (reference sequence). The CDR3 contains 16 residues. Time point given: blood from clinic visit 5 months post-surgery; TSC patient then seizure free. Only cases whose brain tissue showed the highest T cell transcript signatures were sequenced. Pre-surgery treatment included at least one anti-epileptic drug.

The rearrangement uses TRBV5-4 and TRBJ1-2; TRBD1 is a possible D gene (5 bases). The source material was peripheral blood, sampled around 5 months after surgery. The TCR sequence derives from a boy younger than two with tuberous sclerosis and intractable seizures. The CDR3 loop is CASTPSIGGTLYGYTF. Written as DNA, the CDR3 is TGTGCCAGCACCCCCTCCATCGGGGGGACCCTCTATGGCTACACCTTC. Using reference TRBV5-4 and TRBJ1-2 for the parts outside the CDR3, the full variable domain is ETGVTQSPTHLIKTRGQQVTLRCSSQSGHNTVSWYQQALGQGPQFIFQYYREEENGRGNFPPRFSGLQFPNYSSELNVNALELDDSALYLCASTPSIGGTLYGYTFGSGTRLTVV.